This T cell receptor (beta chain) was identified during a study of post-analysis software for immune sequencing data (dated by TCRdb to the mid-2010s). Describing the broader study: The recorded disease courses included relapsing-remitting, secondary progressive and progressive-relapsing multiple sclerosis, and some patients had no subtype annotation. The patient repertoires were compared against about 10 previously published healthy control repertoires obtained from donors aged about 6 to 26 years. A subset of samples was prepared in parallel using single-end sample barcoding, then pooled and co-amplified after Illumina adapter ligation.

The library was produced with PCR. The instrument was an Illumina HiSeq 2500. To reduce PCR and sequencing biases, unique molecular identifiers were incorporated into the TCR beta cDNA libraries. Roughly 0.5 million cDNA molecules were obtained per 1 to 10 million input T cells, so each molecule approximated one T cell. Patient libraries were prepared and sequenced with the same protocol used for the earlier healthy control dataset. Samples belonging to the same batch were prepared together, multiplexed and sequenced on a shared HiSeq lane. The paper's processing steps were these. Raw barcoded reads were processed with MIGEC, and single-read molecular identifier groups were discarded before consensus assembly and CDR3 extraction. VDJtools was used for post-analysis of the clonotype tables, and diversity was normalized by down-sampling every dataset to the size of the smallest sample. In repertoire overlap clustering, CDR3 amino acid sequences, but not nucleotide sequences, were matched to correct batch-related cross-sample contamination. The public reads were run again by TCRdb, first through fastp at Q25 and then through MiXCR, and only productive beta chains were kept. Identical CDR3 protein sequences are pooled into one entry, listed with their most common genes and DNA. These V and J calls are TCRdb output, not the study's own analysis. This sample comprises a few hundred thousand distinct CDR3 sequences, around 31% of them detected only once. The top ten constitute under 7% of the sample.

TCR beta repertoires were profiled from peripheral blood of approximately 13 young patients with multiple sclerosis to demonstrate the VDJtools post-analysis software. The patients with multiple sclerosis were children and adolescents between roughly 6 and 17 years of age. Of note for this clonotype: Its antigen specificity is not known. As the CDR3 is not closed by the conserved phenylalanine or tryptophan, this likely results from a read error.

The paper's findings and limits, for the study overall: When samples were clustered directly using the F measure, samples prepared in the same batch co-clustered strongly, which prompted a batch-effect correction. The multiple sclerosis patient group was slightly younger than the control group. Significantly lower normalized Chao1 diversity was found in multiple sclerosis patients than in controls, suggesting substantial peripheral T-cell clonal expansion.

The TCR originated in a girl aged 2-17 years with multiple sclerosis. Sequencing used blood.

The nucleotide sequence reads as follows: TGCGCCAGCAGCTTGGAGGGACTAGCGCCACTAGCCAAAAACATTCAGTACCTC. It encodes CASSLEGLAPLAKNIQYL. The sequence joins TRBV5-1 to TRBJ2-4; 10 bases in between match TRBD2. Trimming accounts for 0 bases at V and 0 bases at J, while the number of junction bases matched to no gene is 6. The CDR3 spans 18 residues, counting both ends. The CDR3 DNA has 54 bases and is translated from base 1. CDR1 SGHRS and CDR2 YFSETQ are derived from the germline V gene.